This paragraph reports one T cell receptor (beta chain). TCRdb keeps only in-frame clones here, not all; method: immunoSEQ multiplex PCR. The sample includes fewer than 20,000 clones, more than 70% of them seen just once. These data come from a study of T cell changes during pregnancy in multiple sclerosis. Germline CDR1 and CDR2: SQVTM and ANQGSEA. This CDR3 has 19 residues. Trimming cost V 4 bases and J 0 bases; bases outside gene matches: 16. The specimen was CD4+ T cells from peripheral blood mononuclear cells, collected in the first trimester of pregnancy. This chain links TRBV29-1 with TRBJ2-1, with TRBD1 matching 9 bases. This receptor was obtained from a female donor in good health, enrolled as a control in a pregnancy study. The CDR3 protein is CSVGSGQGLSVNSYNEQFF. The CDR3 bases are TGCAGCGTTGGCTCTGGACAGGGGCTAAGTGTAAACTCCTACAATGAGCAGTTCTTC.